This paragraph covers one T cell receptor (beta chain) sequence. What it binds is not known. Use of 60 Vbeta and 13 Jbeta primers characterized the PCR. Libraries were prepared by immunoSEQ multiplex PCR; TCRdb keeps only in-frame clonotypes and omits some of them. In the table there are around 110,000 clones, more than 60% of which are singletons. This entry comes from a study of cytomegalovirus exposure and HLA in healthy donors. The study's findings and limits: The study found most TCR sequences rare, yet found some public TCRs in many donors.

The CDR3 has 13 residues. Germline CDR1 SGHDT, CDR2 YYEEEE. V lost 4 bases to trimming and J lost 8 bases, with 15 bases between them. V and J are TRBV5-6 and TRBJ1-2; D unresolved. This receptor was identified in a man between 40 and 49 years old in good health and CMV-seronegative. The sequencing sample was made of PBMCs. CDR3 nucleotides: TGTGCCAGCAGCCGCTCCCGGGGTTGGGGCTACACCTTC. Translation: CASSRSRGWGYTF.